The 29 T cell receptor beta chains reported below all come from one sample, sequenced in a study of blood T cell repertoires in COVID-19. The method was immunoSEQ multiplex PCR; TCRdb's version includes in-frame clones alone and lacks a portion of them. The sample holds about 70,000 clones; around 78% are singletons and the top ten take about 16%. Sequenced sample: peripheral blood. The receptors derive from a human donor in a cohort sampled during active COVID-19.

J is TRBJ1-5 and V is TRBV18; TRBD1 agrees at 9 bases. The CDR3 consists of 15 residues. J was trimmed by 6 bases and V by 2 bases; bases with no gene match: 5. The germline CDR1 and CDR2 sequences are KGHSH and LQKENI. The CDR3 loop is CASSPGGQGGQPQHF. In nucleotides, the CDR3 is TGTGCCAGCTCACCAGGGGGACAGGGAGGTCAGCCCCAGCATTTT.

V and J are TRBV7-8 and TRBJ1-6; no clear D. There are 15 residues in the CDR3. The germline CDR1 and CDR2 sequences are SGHVS and FQNEAQ. Trimming stripped 4 bases from V and 7 bases from J, with 14 bases between. The CDR3 sequence: CASSSGLNWNSPLHF. The CDR3 DNA is TGTGCCAGCAGCTCCGGGTTAAATTGGAATTCACCCCTCCACTTT.

The CDR3 DNA reads as TGCGCCAGCAGCCTAGCCTCTAGCGGGAGGGCCATTGAGCAGTTCTTC. This translates into CASSLASSGRAIEQFF. The genes are TRBV5-1 and TRBJ2-1, with 12 bases aligning to TRBD2. V shed 4 bases and J 9 bases; nucleotides not matched to a gene: 11. Germline lookup yields CDR1 SGHRS and CDR2 YFSETQ. The CDR3 length is 16 residues.

This chain links TRBV11-1 with TRBJ2-7; D is unresolved. In germline, CDR1 is SGHAT, CDR2 FQDESV (reference sequence). V lost 0 bases to trimming and J lost 3 bases, with 12 bases between them. The length of the CDR3 is 15 residues. In DNA form, the CDR3 reads TGTGCCAGCAGCTTAGCTAGCCCAAAATTCTACGAGCAGTACTTC. This encodes CASSLASPKFYEQYF.

This clone came up a few times. This chain links TRBV28 with TRBJ2-5; D perhaps matches TRBD2 (6 bases). The CDR3 covers 13 residues. V gave up 7 bases and J gave up 5 bases, with 14 bases separating them. CDR1 is MDHEN, CDR2 SYDVKM, per germline. The DNA of the CDR3 is TGTGCCAGCAAGCCCGTCGGAGGGGAGACCCAGTACTTC. It is translated as CASKPVGGETQYF.

V gene TRBV7-9 combines with J gene TRBJ1-2; D unclear. This CDR3 spans 13 amino acids. CDR1 SEHNR and CDR2 FQNEAQ come from the germline V gene (reference sequence). V lost 5 bases and J lost 4, with 11 bases in between. CDR3 DNA: TGTGCCAGCAGCCCTTGGGCAGGCTATGGCTACACCTTC. It yields the protein CASSPWAGYGYTF.

This clone was recorded a few times. The chain combines TRBV7-9 with TRBJ2-1; 9 positions match TRBD2. CDR3 size: 17 residues. Germline lookup yields CDR1 SEHNR and CDR2 FQNEAQ (reference sequence). V gave up 2 bases and J gave up 10 bases; unmatched junction bases: 15. The CDR3 is CASSLRRASGTYNEQFF. CDR3 in DNA: TGTGCCAGCAGCTTAAGGCGGGCTAGCGGGACGTATAACGAGCAGTTCTTC.

This clone was found a few times. V and J are TRBV5-1 and TRBJ2-3, with 7 positions matching TRBD1. V lost 4 bases and J lost 2; bases outside the gene matches: 4. This CDR3 comprises 14 residues. Germline CDR1 SGHRS, CDR2 YFSETQ. The DNA for the CDR3 is TGCGCCAGCAGCAGACAGGGCGACACAGATACGCAGTATTTT. It yields the protein CASSRQGDTDTQYF. Complete variable domain (other parts from reference TRBV5-1 and TRBJ2-3): KAGVTQTPRYLIKTRGQQVTLSCSPISGHRSVSWYQQTPGQGLQFLFEYFSETQRNKGNFPGRFSGRQFSNSRSEMNVSTLELGDSALYLCASSRQGDTDTQYFGPGTRLTVL.

The chain couples TRBV3-1 (or the pseudogene TRBV3-2) to TRBJ2-3, with TRBD1 identical over 7 bases. This CDR3 spans 16 amino acids. Germline lookup yields CDR1 LGHDT and CDR2 YNNKEL (reference sequence). V lost 0 bases, J lost 2 bases, and 5 bases stayed unmatched. CDR3: CASSQDRQGNTDTQYF. CDR3 coding DNA: TGTGCCAGCAGCCAAGACCGACAGGGAAACACAGATACGCAGTATTTT.

The count of this clone is one. This chain links TRBV4-1 with TRBJ2-7; 7 positions match TRBD2. There are 16 residues in the CDR3. J gave up 1 base and V 3 bases, and 9 bases lay outside the gene matches. Germline CDR1 reads MGHRA; CDR2 reads YSYEKL. This CDR3 reads CASSHRGVGRSYEQYF. CDR3 DNA: TGCGCCAGCAGCCATAGGGGAGTCGGGAGGTCCTACGAGCAGTACTTC.

V and J are TRBV7-2 and TRBJ2-7; D gene uncertain. V lost 5 bases and J lost 4, with 6 bases in between. The CDR3 has 11 amino acids. CDR1 is SGHTA and CDR2 is FQGNSA in the germline V gene. In nucleotides, the CDR3 is TGTGCCAGCAGCCTACTATACGAGCAGTACTTC. This translates into CASSLLYEQYF.

This clone was recorded a few times. The rearrangement uses TRBV9 and TRBJ1-1; 7 bases map to TRBD1. Germline V CDR1 and CDR2: SGDLS, YYNGEE. This CDR3 has 15 residues. V shed 0 bases, J shed 1 base, and the junction held 3 bases outside the gene matches. CDR3 in amino acids: CASSVAGQANTEAFF. CDR3 DNA sequence: TGTGCCAGCAGCGTAGCCGGACAGGCGAACACTGAAGCTTTCTTT.

The chain links TRBV18 to TRBJ1-1; D not resolved. Trimming left V 0 bases short and J 4 bases short, with 6 bases between. CDR3 length: 13 residues. The germline V gene encodes CDR1 KGHSH and CDR2 LQKENI. The CDR3 protein is CASSPPRATEAFF. As DNA, the CDR3 is TGTGCCAGCTCACCACCGAGAGCCACTGAAGCTTTCTTT.

To note about this clone: Relative to the germline gene, one junction end is altered; a read error may explain this. J is TRBJ2-6 and V is TRBV7-7; 10 bases are a match to TRBD1. The CDR3 is 17 residues long. The germline V gene has CDR1 SSHAT and CDR2 FNYEAQ (reference sequence). The CDR3 coding sequence is TGTGCTAGCAGCCCTGAGACAGGGGGCGCTGGGGCCAACGTCCTGACTTTC. It is translated as CASSPETGGAGANVLTF.

This chain connects TRBV6-2 or TRBV6-3 to TRBJ2-3; possibly TRBD2 for D (6 bases). CDR3 length: 13 residues. Looked up from germline, CDR1 is MNHEY and CDR2 is SVGEGT. V gave up 4 bases and J gave up 4 bases, with 9 bases separating them. CDR3 residues: CASSSREPDTQYF. The CDR3, as DNA: TGTGCCAGCAGTTCACGGGAGCCAGATACGCAGTATTTT.

Here the CDR3 reads CASSIRQGAGETQYF. In DNA, the CDR3 is TGTGCCAGCAGCATCCGACAGGGGGCGGGAGAGACCCAGTACTTC. This chain links TRBV11-2 with TRBJ2-5; 10 bases match TRBD1. CDR3 length equals 15 residues. The ends lost 5 bases at V and 4 bases at J; junction bases unmatched: 7. Looked up from germline, CDR1 is SGHAT and CDR2 is FQNNGV.

The chain employs TRBV4-1 and TRBJ2-2, with 8 positions matching TRBD2. CDR1 MGHRA and CDR2 YSYEKL come from the germline V gene. With 3 bases clipped from V and 8 bases from J, the junction kept 8 bases outside the gene matches. The CDR3 sequence is 15 residues long. The chain's CDR3 is CASSQGRTGGGELFF. For the CDR3, the DNA is TGCGCCAGCAGCCAGGGCCGAACGGGAGGGGGGGAGCTGTTTTTT.

V gene TRBV5-5 combines with J gene TRBJ1-5; maybe TRBD1 (5 bases). Germline V gene sequence: CDR1 SGHKS, CDR2 YYEKEE (reference sequence). The CDR3 spans 15 residues. Trimming pared 4 bases from V and 3 bases from J, leaving 14 bases between. CDR3 nucleotides: TGTGCCAGCAGCGGAGCGGGACTCTTCAATCAGCCCCAGCATTTT. This encodes CASSGAGLFNQPQHF.

V is TRBV5-1 and J is TRBJ1-4, with 7 bases aligning to TRBD1. CDR1 and CDR2 from the germline V gene are SGHRS and YFSETQ. J was trimmed by 5 bases and V by 5 bases; bases with no gene match: 9. CDR3 length: 15 residues. The CDR3, as DNA: TGCGCCAGCAGGATAGGTGGAGGGGGCAATGAAAAACTGTTTTTT. Amino acids: CASRIGGGGNEKLFF.

V and J are TRBV19 and TRBJ2-7; TRBD1 matches 7 bases. Germline CDR1 LNHDA, CDR2 SQIVND (reference sequence). The CDR3 runs to 13 residues. J gave up 2 bases and V 4 bases, and 2 bases lay outside the gene matches. CDR3 DNA sequence: TGTGCCAGTAGTAACCAGGGGGCCTACGAGCAGTACTTC. Amino acid sequence: CASSNQGAYEQYF.

The chain combines TRBV4-2 with TRBJ2-1, with 12 positions matching TRBD2. After removal of 1 base from V and 7 bases from J, the junction contained 2 bases not matched to a gene. CDR1 is LGHNA and CDR2 is YNFKEQ in the germline V gene. The CDR3 has 15 amino acids. In DNA, the CDR3 is TGTGCCAGCAGCCAAGGGACTAGCGGGAATAATGAGCAGTTCTTC. This sequence encodes CASSQGTSGNNEQFF.

The chain has TRBV29-1 and TRBJ2-1; D is possibly TRBD2 (5 bases). Germline CDR1 reads SQVTM; CDR2 reads ANQGSEA. This CDR3 spans 14 amino acids. Trimming pared 2 bases from V and 6 bases from J, leaving 14 bases between. The CDR3 loop is CSVESWEWVNEQFF. CDR3 nucleotide sequence: TGCAGCGTTGAATCGTGGGAGTGGGTCAATGAGCAGTTCTTC.

The rearrangement joins TRBV5-1 to TRBJ2-1; 7 nucleotides align to TRBD1. Germline-derived CDR1 and CDR2 are SGHRS and YFSETQ. The CDR3 is made up of 12 amino acids. With V trimmed by 5 bases and J by 9 bases, 5 bases remained unmatched. CDR3 region: CASRPDRAEQFF. CDR3 DNA sequence: TGCGCCAGCAGGCCTGACAGGGCTGAGCAGTTCTTC. Combining the CDR3 with reference TRBV5-1 and TRBJ2-1 gives the whole variable domain KAGVTQTPRYLIKTRGQQVTLSCSPISGHRSVSWYQQTPGQGLQFLFEYFSETQRNKGNFPGRFSGRQFSNSRSEMNVSTLELGDSALYLCASRPDRAEQFFGPGTRLTVL.

This rearrangement joins TRBV6-6 to TRBJ1-2, with 8 positions matching TRBD1. This CDR3 is 15 amino acids long. The V gene end was trimmed by 5 bases and the J gene end by 3 bases; junction bases not matched to a gene: 8. Germline V gives CDR1 MNHNY, CDR2 SVGAGI (reference sequence). CDR3 sequence reads: CASSRNTGGDYGYTF. In nucleotides, the CDR3 is TGTGCCAGCAGTCGAAATACAGGGGGGGACTATGGCTACACCTTC.

This clone was detected a few times. V is TRBV11-3 and J is TRBJ2-1, with 9 bases matching TRBD1. This CDR3 contains 14 residues. Germline CDR1 and CDR2: SGHNT and YENEEA. J gave up 4 bases and V 4 bases, and 2 bases lay outside the gene matches. The CDR3 DNA reads as TGTGCCAGCAGCTCGACAGGGGGTTACAATGAGCAGTTCTTC. The encoded protein is CASSSTGGYNEQFF.

This rearrangement joins TRBV11-2 to TRBJ2-5, with D uncertain. V lost 5 bases, J lost 5 bases, and 6 bases lay in between. CDR3 length: 11 residues. From germline, CDR1 is SGHAT and CDR2 FQNNGV. CDR3 amino acids: CASSGAETQYF. Written as DNA, the CDR3 is TGTGCCAGCAGCGGAGCGGAGACCCAGTACTTC.

The V gene is TRBV5-1, the J gene TRBJ2-2; no clear D. V lost 0 bases and J 2 bases, leaving 11 bases between the germline ends. Germline lookup yields CDR1 SGHRS and CDR2 YFSETQ. The CDR3 runs 16 residues. CDR3 loop: CASSLVQRRNTGELFF. The CDR3 nucleotides are TGCGCCAGCAGCTTGGTCCAGCGCAGAAACACCGGGGAGCTGTTTTTT.

The rearrangement uses TRBV19 and TRBJ1-4; D perhaps matches TRBD1 (6 bases). Per the germline V gene, CDR1 is LNHDA and CDR2 is SQIVND (reference sequence). V was shortened by 3 bases and J by 4 bases, with 12 bases between the two germline ends. CDR3 size: 15 residues. CDR3 in DNA: TGTGCCAGTAGTATTTCTGGACAGAATAATGAAAAACTGTTTTTT. This encodes CASSISGQNNEKLFF.

The V and J genes are TRBV14 and TRBJ2-3, with TRBD2 matching over 8 bases. Germline trimming cut 1 base from V and 4 bases from J; bases unmatched to any gene: 7. The CDR3 runs 16 residues. Germline V gene sequence: CDR1 SGHDN, CDR2 FVKESK. The CDR3 nucleotides read TGTGCCAGCAGCCAAGGGACCGGGAGGGCGGCAGATACGCAGTATTTT. Amino acids: CASSQGTGRAADTQYF.